Listed here are 25 T cell receptor beta chains from one sample, sequenced in a study of blood T cell repertoires in COVID-19. Here immunoSEQ multiplex PCR was the method, and the copy in TCRdb shows in-frame clones only, minus some. Of nearly 350,000 clones listed, 88% are singletons. Sequenced material: peripheral blood. These receptors all stem from an older woman with COVID-19, enrolled during active disease.

The chain uses TRBV30 and TRBJ1-5; TRBD1 matches 11 bases. The CDR3 consists of 15 residues. Germline loops: CDR1 GTSNPN, CDR2 SVGIG (reference sequence). Unmatched junction bases numbered 2, after V lost 2 bases and J lost 2 bases. The CDR3 loop reads CAWSWTGGGNQPQHF. The DNA for the CDR3 is TGTGCCTGGAGTTGGACAGGGGGCGGCAATCAGCCCCAGCATTTT.

This clone appeared a few times. The chain carries TRBV7-9 and TRBJ2-5; the match to TRBD2 covers 11 bases. Germline CDR1 reads SEHNR; CDR2 reads FQNEAQ (reference sequence). CDR3 size: 14 residues. V trimming: 5 bases; J trimming: 3 bases; junction bases outside the gene matches: 2. The DNA of the CDR3 is TGTGCCAGCAGCGCGGGACTAGCGGAAGAGACCCAGTACTTC. Its translation is CASSAGLAEETQYF.

The table lists this clone with a count of one. The chain carries TRBV15 and TRBJ2-5, with a weak D call TRBD2 (6 bases). The CDR3 is made up of 17 amino acids. The germline CDR1 and CDR2 sequences are LNHNV and YYDKDF (reference sequence). V dropped 0 bases and J dropped 4 bases, with 18 bases sitting between them. The CDR3 coding sequence is TGTGCCACCAGCAGAGATTTGGGCGCGGGGCTGGGAGAGACCCAGTACTTC. Translation gives CATSRDLGAGLGETQYF.

In DNA, the CDR3 is TGTGCCAGCAGCCGCCGGGACAGGGGGAACACTGAAGCTTTCTTT. Its protein is CASSRRDRGNTEAFF. The chain couples TRBV5-6 to TRBJ1-1, with TRBD1 matching over 10 bases. The CDR3 has 15 residues. From germline, CDR1 is SGHDT and CDR2 YYEEEE. Losses at the gene ends were 4 bases for V and 1 base for J; bases not matched to a gene: 4. The full variable domain, completed using reference TRBV5-6 and TRBJ1-1, is DAGVTQSPTHLIKTRGQQVTLRCSPKSGHDTVSWYQQALGQGPQFIFQYYEEEERQRGNFPDRFSGHQFPNYSSELNVNALLLGDSALYLCASSRRDRGNTEAFFGQGTRLTVV.

In regard to this clone: Other DNA variants within this sample encode the same CDR3. The chain employs TRBV19 and TRBJ1-1, with a possible D match to TRBD1 (6 bases). Germline CDR1 is LNHDA and CDR2 is SQIVND (reference sequence). Deletions cut 0 bases from V and 4 bases from J, with 6 bases between. The CDR3 has 13 residues. In nucleotides, the CDR3 is TGTGCCAGTAGTATAGACAGGGGCACTGAAGCTTTCTTT. Its translation: CASSIDRGTEAFF.

The V call is TRBV4-1, the J call TRBJ1-6; maybe TRBD1 (6 bases). The CDR3 is 16 amino acids. The germline CDR1 and CDR2 sequences are MGHRA and YSYEKL. Trimming cost V 0 bases and J 9 bases, with 15 bases left between them. CDR3 amino acids: CASSQEPARGSSPLHF. The CDR3 DNA sequence: TGCGCCAGCAGCCAAGAACCGGCCAGGGGTAGTTCACCCCTCCACTTT.

About this clone itself: This CDR3 is also generated by other DNA sequences in the sample. The V gene is TRBV20-1, the J gene TRBJ1-2; D is undetermined. Between the trimmed V and J ends, which lost 4 bases and 4 bases, there was a span of 7 bases. The germline CDR1 and CDR2 sequences are DFQATT and SNEGSKA (reference sequence). This CDR3 comprises 11 residues. CDR3 in DNA: TGCAGTGCTACCGGGGTCTATGGCTACACCTTC. Protein product: CSATGVYGYTF.

This sequence joins TRBV29-1 and TRBJ2-2; 8 bases are shared with TRBD1. Germline CDR1 is SQVTM and CDR2 is ANQGSEA. J was trimmed by 5 bases and V by 7 bases; bases with no gene match: 6. The CDR3 is made up of 13 amino acids. CDR3 nucleotide sequence: TGCAGCGCTGACCAGGGGGCGACCGGGGAGCTGTTTTTT. Its translation is CSADQGATGELFF.

This rearrangement joins TRBV7-2 to TRBJ2-3; D is unresolved. V dropped 6 bases and J dropped 3 bases, with 10 bases sitting between them. This CDR3 has 13 amino acids. The V gene's germline CDR1 is SGHTA and CDR2 FQGNSA. This CDR3 reads CASSRRATDTQYF. The DNA for the CDR3 is TGTGCCAGCAGTCGTCGAGCTACAGATACGCAGTATTTT.

The V gene is TRBV28, the J gene TRBJ1-5; TRBD1 matches 8 bases. Germline V lookup: CDR1 MDHEN, CDR2 SYDVKM. With V trimmed by 5 bases and J by 0 bases, 15 bases remained unmatched. The CDR3 contains 19 residues. CDR3: CASSTASRDRINSNQPQHF. The CDR3 DNA sequence: TGTGCCAGCAGTACAGCCTCCCGGGACAGGATTAATAGCAATCAGCCCCAGCATTTT.

This chain connects TRBV12-5 to TRBJ1-2, with 11 bases matching TRBD1. This CDR3 contains 14 residues. CDR1 and CDR2 from the germline V gene are LGHNT and FRNRAP. The trim removed 5 bases at V and 6 bases at J, leaving 5 bases unmatched. CDR3 coding DNA: TGTGCTAGTGGTATCATGGGACAGGGGGATGGCTACACCTTC. Amino acid sequence: CASGIMGQGDGYTF.

V gene TRBV27 combines with J gene TRBJ2-3; TRBD1 agrees at 8 bases. Germline V gene lookup returns CDR1 MNHEY and CDR2 SMNVEV (reference sequence). Germline trimming cut 7 bases from V and 2 bases from J; bases unmatched to any gene: 14. CDR3 size: 17 residues. CDR3 nucleotides: TGTGCCAGCACGAGGGCAGGGGGCCTCCTCTTCACAGATACGCAGTATTTT. Protein sequence: CASTRAGGLLFTDTQYF.

The rearrangement joins TRBV10-3 to TRBJ2-2, with D possibly matching TRBD1 (5 bases). This CDR3 has 15 amino acids. Looked up from germline, CDR1 is ENHRY and CDR2 is SYGVKD. V shed 0 bases and J shed 6 bases, with 11 bases lying between them. CDR3 in amino acids: CAISESSGFAGELFF. The CDR3 DNA sequence: TGTGCCATCAGTGAGTCCTCAGGGTTTGCCGGGGAGCTGTTTTTT.

The chain's CDR3 is CASSPLAGANTGELFF. Here the CDR3 DNA reads TGCGCCAGCAGCCCCTTAGCGGGGGCCAACACCGGGGAGCTGTTTTTT. The V call is TRBV5-1, the J call TRBJ2-2; TRBD2 aligns across 9 bases. Germline V gene lookup returns CDR1 SGHRS and CDR2 YFSETQ. The CDR3 is 16 residues long. Trimming at V came to 4 bases and at J to 2 bases, leaving 6 bases not matched to a gene.

The V gene is TRBV6-1, the J gene TRBJ1-5, with TRBD1 as a possible D gene (6 bases). Germline V gene sequence: CDR1 MNHNS, CDR2 SASEGT. V was trimmed by 6 bases and J by 4 bases, leaving 13 bases between them. This CDR3 spans 14 amino acids. The CDR3 here is CASSPGTTNQPQHF. The DNA of the CDR3 is TGTGCCAGCAGCCCCGGGACAACGAATCAGCCCCAGCATTTT.

The V and J genes are TRBV6-5 and TRBJ2-7; TRBD1 matches at 10 bases. The trim removed 9 bases at V and 3 bases at J, leaving 5 bases unmatched. The CDR3 extends over 13 amino acids. Germline CDR1 is MNHEY and CDR2 is SVGAGI. The CDR3 loop is CASRQGAIYEQYF. Here the CDR3 DNA reads TGTGCCAGTCGACAGGGGGCAATCTACGAGCAGTACTTC.

V is TRBV27 and J is TRBJ2-5; 9 bases agree with TRBD2. This CDR3 contains 16 residues. From germline, CDR1 is MNHEY and CDR2 SMNVEV (reference sequence). With 8 bases clipped from V and 0 bases from J, the junction kept 10 bases outside the gene matches. As DNA, the CDR3 is TGTGCCAGCCGGATGTTTAGCGGGGGAAACCAAGAGACCCAGTACTTC. Its protein is CASRMFSGGNQETQYF.

This clone was found a few times. The chain couples TRBV2 to TRBJ2-7; 11 bases match TRBD1. There are 15 residues in the CDR3. The germline gives CDR1 SNHLY, CDR2 FYNNEI. The V and J ends lost 5 bases and 2 bases, in that order; junction bases with no gene match: 5. DNA for the CDR3: TGTGCCAGCAGTCGTCCGGGACAGGGGGCCTACGAGCAGTACTTC. It codes for CASSRPGQGAYEQYF. The complete variable domain, with remaining parts taken from reference TRBV2 and TRBJ2-7, reads EPEVTQTPSHQVTQMGQEVILRCVPISNHLYFYWYRQILGQKVEFLVSFYNNEISEKSEIFDDQFSVERPDGSNFTLKIRSTKLEDSAMYFCASSRPGQGAYEQYFGPGTRLTVT.

The chain is built from TRBV7-2 and TRBJ1-6, with D tentatively TRBD1 (5 bases). V dropped 5 bases and J dropped 7 bases, with 9 bases sitting between them. There are 13 residues in the CDR3. Germline assignment: CDR1 SGHTA and CDR2 FQGNSA. CDR3 DNA sequence: TGTGCCAGCAGCGGCAGACAGAATTCACCCCTCCACTTT. Amino acids: CASSGRQNSPLHF.

This rearrangement joins TRBV2 to TRBJ2-7; 9 bases match TRBD2. The CDR3 extends over 17 amino acids. CDR1 and CDR2 from the germline V gene are SNHLY and FYNNEI. V shed 10 bases and J 0 bases; nucleotides not matched to a gene: 16. For the CDR3, the DNA is TGTGCCACCTCATGGTCTAGCGGGGTTCACCGCTCCTACGAGCAGTACTTC. This gives the protein CATSWSSGVHRSYEQYF.

The chain is built from TRBV15 and TRBJ2-3, with D perhaps matching TRBD2 (6 bases). Between the trimmed V and J ends, which lost 0 bases and 5 bases, there was a span of 15 bases. The CDR3 consists of 16 residues. CDR1 and CDR2 from the germline V gene are LNHNV and YYDKDF (reference sequence). The CDR3 sequence is CATSRDRERRGDTQYF. In nucleotides, the CDR3 is TGTGCCACCAGCAGAGATCGAGAGCGGAGGGGAGATACGCAGTATTTT.

The chain is built from TRBV9 and TRBJ1-2, with 7 bases matching TRBD1. Germline values: CDR1 SGDLS, CDR2 YYNGEE. The CDR3 runs 15 residues. With 0 bases clipped from V and 4 bases from J, the junction kept 6 bases outside the gene matches. Here the CDR3 reads CASSVDTGARYGYTF. The CDR3 coding sequence is TGTGCCAGCAGCGTAGATACAGGGGCGCGCTATGGCTACACCTTC.

This clone was observed a single time. V and J are TRBV24-1 and TRBJ2-1, with 9 nucleotides matching TRBD1. CDR3 length: 13 residues. Looked up from germline, CDR1 is KGHDR and CDR2 is SFDVKD. Trimming removed 8 bases from V and 6 bases from J; junction bases left unmatched: 4. The CDR3: CATIGTGSNEQFF. CDR3 nucleotides: TGTGCCACCATAGGGACAGGGTCCAATGAGCAGTTCTTC.

The count of this clone is one. The rearrangement links TRBV4-1 to TRBJ2-7, with 9 positions matching TRBD2. CDR1 is MGHRA, CDR2 YSYEKL, per germline. The CDR3 contains 16 residues. J lost 3 bases, V lost 2 bases, and 8 bases had no gene match. The CDR3 is CASSQHPQRGDYEQYF. In DNA, the CDR3 is TGCGCCAGCAGCCAACACCCTCAGCGGGGGGACTACGAGCAGTACTTC.

This chain joins TRBV28 and TRBJ2-7; D is perhaps TRBD2 (6 bases). The ends were cut back, 6 bases at V and 11 bases at J, with 14 bases in the middle. CDR3 length: 11 residues. In germline, CDR1 is MDHEN, CDR2 SYDVKM. CDR3 DNA sequence: TGTGCCAGCAGGGAAGATGGAGGGGAGTACTTC. The encoded protein is CASREDGGEYF.